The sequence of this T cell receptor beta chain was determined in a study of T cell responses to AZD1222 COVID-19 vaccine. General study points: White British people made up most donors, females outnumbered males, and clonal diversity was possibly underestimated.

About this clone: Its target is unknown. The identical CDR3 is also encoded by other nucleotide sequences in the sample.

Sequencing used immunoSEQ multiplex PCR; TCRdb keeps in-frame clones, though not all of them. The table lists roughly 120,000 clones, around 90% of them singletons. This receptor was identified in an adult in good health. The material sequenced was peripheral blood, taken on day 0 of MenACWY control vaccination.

The CDR3 region is CATSETGYYGYTF. The CDR3 DNA sequence: TGTGCCACCAGTGAGACAGGTTACTATGGCTACACCTTC. This sequence joins TRBV24-1 and TRBJ1-2; D possibly corresponds to TRBD1 (6 bases). The CDR3 length is 13 residues. The V gene's germline CDR1 is KGHDR and CDR2 SFDVKD. Trimming removed 4 bases from V and 3 bases from J, with 8 bases in between.